The rows below give T cell receptor beta chains drawn from one sample of a study of siplizumab effects on memory and regulatory T cells. Profiled with immunoSEQ multiplex PCR; TCRdb holds only in-frame clones, not every one. The sample consists of approximately 100,000 clones, approximately 91% of them appearing once. Sequenced input: non-Treg CD4+ T cells sorted from blood. These TCRs come from a human donor in good health. CDR3s include the opening cysteine and the closing phenylalanine or tryptophan. A D gene is named only where the DNA matches it firmly. Expanded clones get a size class; other rows say once, few or many, or leave the size out.

clone_size	j_call	v_call	d_call	cdr3_aa	cdr3_nt
once	TRBJ1-3	TRBV7-2	TRBD1	CASSGTGPDTIYF	TGTGCCAGCAGCGGGACAGGCCCGGACACCATATATTTT
.	TRBJ2-7	TRBV11-3	TRBD2	CASSLVGGSSYEQYF	TGTGCCAGCAGCTTAGTCGGCGGGAGCTCCTACGAGCAGTACTTC
.	TRBJ2-7	TRBV4-1	TRBD2	CASSRQREGSYEQYF	TGCGCCAGCAGCCGTCAGCGGGAGGGCTCCTACGAGCAGTACTTC
.	TRBJ2-2	TRBV27	TRBD1	CASSPYDRANTGELFF	TGTGCCAGCAGTCCTTACGACAGGGCCAACACCGGGGAGCTGTTTTTT
.	TRBJ2-7	TRBV11-2	TRBD2	CASSGSSGRASYF	TGTGCCAGCAGCGGATCGAGCGGGAGGGCCTCGTACTTC
.	TRBJ2-7	TRBV10-3	.	CAIGVTYEQYF	TGTGCCATCGGGGTAACCTACGAGCAGTACTTC
.	TRBJ1-1	TRBV6-5	.	CASSHYGGDTEAFF	TGTGCCAGCAGCCACTATGGGGGGGACACTGAAGCTTTCTTT
.	TRBJ2-3	TRBV6-1	TRBD2	CASRQTSGRTDTQYF	TGTGCCAGCAGGCAGACTAGCGGGAGGACAGATACGCAGTATTTT
.	TRBJ2-3	TRBV12-5	TRBD2	CASGLVLSTSAADTQYF	TGTGCTAGTGGTTTGGTCTTATCGACTAGCGCGGCAGATACGCAGTATTTT
.	TRBJ2-3	TRBV7-3	.	CASSQYQGTQYF	TGTGCCAGCAGCCAATACCAGGGTACGCAGTATTTT
.	TRBJ1-2	TRBV5-1	TRBD1	CASSSQGAHGYTF	TGCGCCAGCAGCTCCCAGGGGGCGCATGGCTACACCTTC
.	TRBJ2-7	TRBV7-2	.	CASSLFAGGDYEQYF	TGTGCCAGCAGCTTATTCGCAGGAGGTGACTACGAGCAGTACTTC
.	TRBJ1-6	TRBV19	TRBD1	CASRRPGQPNSPLHF	TGTGCCAGTAGGAGACCGGGACAGCCTAATTCACCCCTCCACTTT
.	TRBJ1-5	TRBV2	.	CASSAGPRIQPQHF	TGTGCCAGCAGTGCCGGTCCTAGGATACAGCCCCAGCATTTT
.	TRBJ1-2	TRBV19	.	CASEYGASYGYTF	TGTGCCAGTGAGTACGGGGCCAGCTATGGCTACACCTTC
.	TRBJ2-2	TRBV25-1	TRBD2	CASRVSGVDTGELFF	TGTGCCAGCAGGGTCAGCGGGGTGGATACCGGGGAGCTGTTTTTT
.	TRBJ2-7	TRBV5-1	.	CASSLAGDREDEQYF	TGCGCCAGCAGCTTGGCCGGCGACAGGGAGGACGAGCAGTACTTC
.	TRBJ2-5	TRBV28	.	CASSGVLRDTLQETQYF	TGTGCCAGCAGCGGCGTCCTCCGGGACACCCTTCAAGAGACCCAGTACTTC
.	TRBJ2-7	TRBV7-8	TRBD2	CASSLAGGVGEQYF	TGTGCCAGCAGCTTAGCGGGAGGGGTAGGGGAGCAGTACTTC
few	TRBJ1-2	TRBV5-1	.	CASSLSGYGYTF	TGCGCCAGCAGCTTGTCAGGTTATGGCTACACCTTC
.	TRBJ2-1	TRBV2	.	CASSWGAGGVDEQFF	TGTGCCAGCAGTTGGGGGGCAGGTGGAGTGGATGAGCAGTTCTTC
.	TRBJ1-3	TRBV6-4	.	CASSDPPKQPSSGNTIYF	TGTGCCAGCAGTGACCCCCCAAAACAACCGAGCTCTGGAAACACCATATATTTT
.	TRBJ2-7	TRBV9	TRBD2	CASSVGGTSGPYEQYF	TGTGCCAGCAGCGTAGGTGGGACTAGCGGACCCTACGAGCAGTACTTC
.	TRBJ2-4	TRBV5-1	.	CASSSAGFKNIQYF	TGCGCCAGCAGCTCAGCGGGTTTTAAAAACATTCAGTACTTC
.	TRBJ2-7	TRBV19	.	CASSGGYEQYF	TGTGCCAGTAGCGGGGGCTACGAGCAGTACTTC
once	TRBJ1-5	TRBV29-1	TRBD1	CSVAGQEGQPQHF	TGCAGCGTCGCGGGACAGGAGGGTCAGCCCCAGCATTTT
.	TRBJ2-3	TRBV10-2	TRBD1	CASSPGTGGMDTQYF	TGCGCCAGCAGTCCCGGGACAGGGGGCATGGATACGCAGTATTTT
.	TRBJ2-3	TRBV14	.	CASSQNSLQYF	TGTGCCAGCAGCCAAAACAGCCTGCAGTATTTT
.	TRBJ2-5	TRBV11-3	TRBD2	CASSISGSRPQETQYF	TGTGCCAGCAGCATCAGCGGGAGTCGACCTCAAGAGACCCAGTACTTC
.	TRBJ1-1	TRBV10-3	.	CAISRTAETEAFF	TGTGCCATCAGCCGGACAGCGGAGACTGAAGCTTTCTTT
.	TRBJ1-1	TRBV30	.	CAWSVYGKAEAFF	TGTGCCTGGAGTGTATACGGGAAGGCTGAAGCTTTCTTT
.	TRBJ2-1	TRBV2	.	CASSLTLNEQFF	TGTGCCAGCAGTTTGACTCTCAATGAGCAGTTCTTC
.	TRBJ2-7	TRBV5-8	.	CASSLAGTYEQYF	TGTGCCAGCAGCTTGGCGGGGACCTACGAGCAGTACTTC
.	TRBJ1-1	TRBV7-8	.	CASSPVETELTEAFF	TGTGCCAGCAGCCCAGTAGAGACTGAACTCACTGAAGCTTTCTTT
.	TRBJ2-1	TRBV5-1	.	CASSLDRTGTFSYNEQFF	TGCGCCAGCAGCTTGGACAGGACGGGGACCTTCTCCTACAATGAGCAGTTCTTC
medium-sized	TRBJ1-2	TRBV20-1	.	CSARDLGGYTF	TGCAGTGCTAGAGATCTGGGCGGCTACACCTTC
.	TRBJ2-1	TRBV4-1	.	CASSQLGAGRNEQFF	TGCGCCAGCAGCCAACTAGGGGCAGGGAGGAATGAGCAGTTCTTC
.	TRBJ2-5	TRBV19	TRBD1	CASSNRGRETRYF	TGTGCCAGTAGTAACAGGGGTCGCGAGACCCGGTACTTC
.	TRBJ2-3	TRBV18	.	CASSPLRPGTDTQYF	TGTGCCAGCTCACCACTGAGACCGGGCACAGATACGCAGTATTTT
.	TRBJ2-3	TRBV19	.	CASSIPAGRTDTQYF	TGTGCCAGTAGTATACCGGCGGGTAGGACAGATACGCAGTATTTT
.	TRBJ2-1	TRBV19	.	CASSTGRWRARAGDEQFF	TGTGCCAGTAGTACTGGACGTTGGAGGGCCCGCGCGGGTGATGAGCAGTTCTTC
.	TRBJ1-1	TRBV30	.	CAWSDVLGGWETEAFF	TGTGCCTGGAGTGATGTTCTCGGGGGTTGGGAGACTGAAGCTTTCTTT
.	TRBJ1-1	TRBV30	TRBD1	CAWYRGMNTEAFF	TGTGCCTGGTACAGGGGAATGAACACTGAAGCTTTCTTT
.	TRBJ2-3	TRBV29-1	TRBD1	CSVEFGQGTDTQYF	TGCAGCGTTGAGTTTGGACAGGGGACAGATACGCAGTATTTT
.	TRBJ2-7	TRBV19	TRBD1	CASRQRTGLNYEQYF	TGTGCCAGTAGACAACGGACAGGACTTAACTACGAGCAGTACTTC
.	TRBJ2-5	TRBV7-3	TRBD2	CASSPTLAGKETQYF	TGTGCCAGCAGCCCCACCTTAGCGGGAAAAGAGACCCAGTACTTC
once	TRBJ2-2	TRBV29-1	.	CSVENGGELFF	TGCAGCGTTGAAAATGGCGGGGAGCTGTTTTTT
.	TRBJ1-1	TRBV18	.	CASSRANTEAFF	TGTGCCAGCTCACGGGCGAACACTGAAGCTTTCTTT
.	TRBJ1-2	TRBV28	.	CASTPRGYGYTF	TGTGCCAGCACCCCCAGAGGATATGGCTACACCTTC